These T cell receptor beta chains were read from a single sample in a study of blood T cell repertoires in COVID-19. Measured with immunoSEQ multiplex PCR; TCRdb has only the in-frame clones, and not every one. Altogether 30,000 to 40,000 clones are present, about 86% being singletons, with the ten largest covering around 6.5%. Material for sequencing was peripheral blood. The source is a human donor in a cohort sampled during active COVID-19. Each CDR3 is given with its conserved first and last residue. D genes are given only for firm matches. The listing skips clone size in some rows; elsewhere it reads once, few, many or a size class.

v_call	j_call	clone_size	d_call	cdr3_length	cdr3_aa	cdr3_nt
TRBV5-1	TRBJ2-1	-	TRBD2	14	CASSGEGPYNEQFF	TGCGCCAGCAGCGGGGAGGGGCCTTACAATGAGCAGTTCTTC
TRBV4-3	TRBJ1-3	-	-	14	CASSQDNSGNTIYF	TGCGCCAGCAGCCAAGACAACTCTGGAAACACCATATATTTT
TRBV29-1	TRBJ2-7	-	TRBD1	13	CSVQRGGGYEQYF	TGCAGCGTTCAAAGAGGGGGCGGGTACGAGCAGTACTTC
TRBV15	TRBJ2-7	-	TRBD2	17	CATSRAFSGDVSYEQYF	TGTGCCACCAGCAGAGCCTTTAGCGGGGACGTATCCTACGAGCAGTACTTC
TRBV7-8	TRBJ1-4	-	-	15	CASSPRGPTNEKLFF	TGTGCCAGCAGCCCCAGGGGCCCAACTAATGAAAAACTGTTTTTT
TRBV25-1	TRBJ1-2	-	-	11	CATATGHGYTF	TGTGCCACTGCAACGGGTCACGGCTACACCTTC
TRBV6-2/TRBV6-3	TRBJ2-3	-	-	16	CASSYGGRAPTDTQYF	TGTGCCAGCAGTTACGGCGGCAGGGCTCCCACAGATACGCAGTATTTT
TRBV10-2	TRBJ1-5	-	TRBD1	13	CASSPDRGLTQHF	TGCGCCAGCAGCCCGGACAGGGGCCTAACCCAGCATTTT
TRBV6-5	TRBJ1-5	-	-	15	CASSQDIRSNQPQHF	TGTGCCAGCAGTCAGGACATCCGGAGCAATCAGCCCCAGCATTTT
TRBV4-2	TRBJ2-5	once	TRBD2	16	CASSQRSGASQETQYF	TGTGCCAGCAGCCAGCGAAGCGGGGCCTCCCAAGAGACCCAGTACTTC
TRBV9	TRBJ2-5	-	TRBD2	15	CASSVSSGRGETQYF	TGTGCCAGCAGCGTATCCAGCGGGAGAGGTGAGACCCAGTACTTC
TRBV18	TRBJ2-3	-	TRBD2	16	CASSPSGLAGSDTQYF	TGTGCCAGCTCACCCAGTGGGCTAGCGGGGTCAGATACGCAGTATTTT
TRBV27	TRBJ2-1	-	TRBD1	17	CASSFVGGGQGRNEQFF	TGTGCCAGCAGTTTTGTAGGAGGAGGACAGGGGAGAAATGAGCAGTTCTTC
TRBV9	TRBJ2-3	few	-	16	CASSVGTGLSTDTQYF	TGTGCCAGCAGCGTAGGAACAGGGCTGAGCACAGATACGCAGTATTTT
TRBV5-8	TRBJ2-7	-	-	14	CASSTWGRAYEQYF	TGTGCCAGCAGTACCTGGGGCCGGGCCTACGAGCAGTACTTC
TRBV18	TRBJ2-7	once	TRBD2	14	CASSKTSGSYEQYF	TGTGCCAGCTCAAAGACTAGCGGATCCTACGAGCAGTACTTC
TRBV13	TRBJ2-1	-	-	13	CASSLFWPNEQFF	-
TRBV18	TRBJ2-2	-	-	15	CASSPRGVNTGELFF	TGTGCCAGCTCACCACGCGGAGTAAACACCGGGGAGCTGTTTTTT
TRBV7-9	TRBJ1-1	-	-	15	CASSPRRGLNTEAFF	TGTGCCAGCAGTCCTCGGCGGGGGTTAAACACTGAAGCTTTCTTT
TRBV21-1	TRBJ2-7	-	-	13	CAGSDIPPLEQYF	TGTGCCGGGTCAGACATACCCCCACTCGAGCAGTACTTC
TRBV4-1	TRBJ2-3	-	TRBD2	16	CASSNGLAGASDTQYF	TGCGCCAGCAGCAACGGACTAGCGGGGGCCTCAGATACGCAGTATTTT
TRBV7-9	TRBJ2-5	-	TRBD1	19	CASSPLRDRGKVVEETQYF	TGTGCCAGCAGCCCCCTGCGCGACAGGGGGAAAGTGGTCGAGGAGACCCAGTACTTC
TRBV27	TRBJ2-7	-	TRBD2	15	CASSSQALAGAEQYF	TGTGCCAGCAGTTCGCAAGCCCTAGCGGGGGCCGAGCAGTACTTC
TRBV27	TRBJ1-2	-	-	13	CASSLAGFYGYTF	TGTGCCAGCAGTTTAGCGGGGTTCTATGGCTACACCTTC
TRBV5-4	TRBJ2-7	-	-	14	CASRARGGVGEQYF	TGTGCCAGCCGAGCCAGAGGAGGGGTTGGGGAGCAGTACTTC
TRBV7-3	TRBJ2-5	once	TRBD1	17	CASSLKGAGALQETQYF	TGTGCCAGCAGCCTCAAGGGGGCAGGGGCCCTCCAAGAGACCCAGTACTTC
TRBV6-2/TRBV6-3	TRBJ2-2	once	-	12	CASSHYSGELFF	TGTGCCAGCAGTCATTACTCCGGGGAGCTGTTTTTT
TRBV5-5	TRBJ2-5	-	TRBD1	14	CASSLDRGVETQYF	TGTGCCAGCAGCTTGGACAGGGGGGTCGAGACCCAGTACTTC
TRBV2	TRBJ1-1	-	TRBD1	15	CASSIQGQMNTEAFF	TGTGCCAGCAGTATACAGGGGCAAATGAACACTGAAGCTTTCTTT
TRBV2	TRBJ1-3	-	TRBD1	15	CASSLDRGQGNTIYF	TGTGCCAGCAGTCTGGACAGGGGGCAAGGAAACACCATATATTTT
TRBV7-9	TRBJ2-1	-	TRBD2	15	CASSLASGGYNEQFF	TGTGCCAGCAGCTTGGCTAGCGGGGGTTACAATGAGCAGTTCTTC
TRBV4-2	TRBJ2-7	-	TRBD1	13	CASRGQGNYEQYF	TGTGCCAGCAGGGGACAGGGGAACTACGAGCAGTACTTC
TRBV11-1	TRBJ1-4	few	TRBD1	15	CASSPNRDRATELFF	TGTGCCAGCAGCCCCAACCGGGACAGGGCGACTGAACTGTTTTTT
TRBV6-4	TRBJ2-4	-	-	17	CASSRGAGYAAKNIQYF	TGTGCCAGCTCCCGTGGGGCAGGGTATGCGGCCAAAAACATTCAGTACTTC
TRBV6-5	TRBJ2-7	-	TRBD1	15	CASSTFGTGGYEQYF	TGTGCCAGCAGTACATTCGGGACAGGGGGCTACGAGCAGTACTTC
TRBV7-9	TRBJ2-7	medium-sized	-	14	CASSLVESGYEQYF	TGTGCCAGCAGCTTAGTGGAGTCTGGGTACGAGCAGTACTTC
TRBV7-2	TRBJ2-5	-	TRBD1	15	CASSLPGQGGETQYF	TGTGCCAGCAGCCTTCCGGGACAGGGAGGGGAGACCCAGTACTTC
TRBV4-1	TRBJ1-6	-	-	17	CASSQDVGFIINSPLHF	TGCGCCAGCAGCCAAGATGTCGGGTTTATAATAAATTCACCCCTCCACTTT
TRBV2	TRBJ1-4	-	-	17	CASSDQGKDWMFEKLFF	TGTGCCAGCAGTGACCAAGGGAAGGACTGGATGTTCGAAAAACTGTTTTTT